The 21 T cell receptor beta chains below all came from one sample that was sequenced in a study of T cells after yellow fever vaccination. Via MiXCR, TCRdb re-called the 5' RACE reads, giving one row per CDR3 protein. The sample includes about 130,000 distinct CDR3 sequences, less than 8.5% of them seen just once. The material sequenced was CD4+ T cells sorted from PBMCs, taken 10 days after the yellow fever booster vaccination. Every receptor here comes from a man aged 25 to 45 who received the YFV17D yellow fever vaccine.

In this sample, this clonotype turned up many times. The rearrangement uses TRBV7-2 and TRBJ2-2; maybe TRBD1 (5 bases). Germline CDR1 and CDR2: SGHTA and FQGNSA. This CDR3 is built from 14 residues. V lost 8 bases and J 4 bases, leaving 14 bases between the germline ends. CDR3 amino acids: CASGRWQGTGELFF. The CDR3 nucleotides read TGTGCCAGCGGAAGGTGGCAGGGCACCGGGGAGCTGTTTTTT.

As for this clonotype: A much more abundant neighbour one base away suggests this may be a read error. V is TRBV5-1 and J is TRBJ2-5; 8 nucleotides match TRBD1. The CDR3 sequence is 14 residues long. The germline V gene encodes CDR1 SGHRS and CDR2 YFSETQ. CDR3 coding DNA: TGCGCCAGAAGCTTGGAGGACAGGGTGGAGACCCAGTACTTC. Its translation is CARSLEDRVETQYF.

This clonotype was seen repeatedly, ten times or more. CDR3 sequence reads: CSARFNANSYEQYF. As DNA, the CDR3 is TGCAGTGCTAGGTTTAACGCGAACTCCTACGAGCAGTACTTC. The chain has TRBV20-1 and TRBJ2-7; D remains ambiguous. Germline CDR1 DFQATT, CDR2 SNEGSKA (reference sequence). The CDR3 extends over 14 amino acids. Trimming removed 3 bases from V and 0 bases from J, with 12 bases in between.

This clonotype was picked up many times. The rearrangement joins TRBV20-1 to TRBJ2-7, with D uncertain. Trimming stripped 5 bases from V and 2 bases from J, with 13 bases between. The CDR3 extends over 13 amino acids. CDR1 and CDR2 (germline): DFQATT, SNEGSKA (reference sequence). The CDR3: CSAPGRGTYEQYF. The CDR3, as DNA: TGCAGTGCTCCGGGCCGCGGAACCTACGAGCAGTACTTC.

J is TRBJ2-1 and V is TRBV5-1; 8 nucleotides line up with TRBD1. Trimming took 5 bases from V and 11 from J; bases not matched to a gene: 15. The CDR3 runs to 15 residues. Germline V gene lookup returns CDR1 SGHRS and CDR2 YFSETQ. The CDR3 is CASRRGQEMGNQQFF. CDR3 coding DNA: TGCGCCAGCAGAAGGGGACAGGAGATGGGGAATCAGCAGTTCTTC.

The table lists this clonotype with many counts. This chain links TRBV7-3 with TRBJ2-7; tentatively, D is TRBD2 (6 bases). Trimming shortened V by 3 bases and J by 11 bases, and 20 bases separated the two germline ends. Germline-derived CDR1 and CDR2 are SGHTA and FQGTGA. The CDR3 consists of 14 residues. In DNA, the CDR3 is TGTGCCAGCAGCTTGAGGGCGGGACCGGGACGAAAGTACTTC. Its protein product is CASSLRAGPGRKYF.

This clonotype was seen at least ten times. CDR3 amino acids: CASSSGQAGTDTQYF. Written as DNA, the CDR3 is TGTGCCAGCAGTTCTGGACAGGCGGGAACAGATACGCAGTATTTT. The chain has TRBV7-2 and TRBJ2-3; D is perhaps TRBD1 (7 bases). V lost 6 bases and J lost 3, with 16 bases in between. This CDR3 has 15 amino acids. CDR1 is SGHTA and CDR2 is FQGNSA in the germline V gene.

The V call is TRBV7-2, the J call TRBJ2-7; 9 nucleotides match TRBD1. Germline CDR1 reads SGHTA; CDR2 reads FQGNSA. This CDR3 has 15 amino acids. V lost 5 bases, J lost 3 bases, and 8 bases stayed unmatched. CDR3 sequence: CASSDPGQGIYEQYF. For the CDR3, the DNA is TGTGCCAGCAGCGATCCGGGACAGGGTATCTACGAGCAGTACTTC.

This clonotype was seen many times. The chain couples TRBV12-3 or TRBV12-4 to TRBJ1-1; unclear D gene. Trimming took 5 bases from V and 4 from J, leaving 8 bases between them. The CDR3 consists of 12 residues. CDR3 residues: CASSLYRTEAFF. CDR3 DNA sequence: TGTGCCAGCAGTCTGTACCGCACTGAAGCTTTCTTT.

As to this clonotype: This may be a read error, as it is one base from a much larger clone. The genes are TRBV5-6 and TRBJ2-1; no clear D. Germline CDR1 and CDR2: SGHDT and YYEEEE. This CDR3 has 12 residues. The V end was cut by 2 bases, the J end by 8 bases, with 8 bases between. As DNA, the CDR3 is TGTGCCAGCAGCTTCTACGGGCATGAGCAGTTCTTC. This translates into CASSFYGHEQFF.

This clonotype was recorded many times. The chain combines TRBV7-2 with TRBJ2-7; D uncertain. CDR1 and CDR2 from the germline V gene are SGHTA and FQGNSA. V lost 2 bases, J lost 7 bases, and 12 bases lay in between. The CDR3 is made up of 13 amino acids. In DNA, the CDR3 is TGTGCCAGCAGCTTATTATTCGTCCAGGAGCAGTACTTC. Amino acid sequence: CASSLLFVQEQYF.

This clonotype was seen ten or more times. The rearrangement joins TRBV21-1 to TRBJ1-5. TRBV21-1 is recorded as a pseudogene. This CDR3 is 14 amino acids long. CDR3 nucleotide sequence: TGTGCCAGCAGCAGTCAGAAGAGCAATCAGCCCCAGCATTTT. It specifies CASSSQKSNQPQHF.

This clonotype appeared many times. The rearrangement joins TRBV15 to TRBJ2-5; D is ambiguous. V was cut by 8 bases and J by 4 bases, with 8 bases left in between. The CDR3 runs to 11 residues. Germline loops: CDR1 LNHNV, CDR2 YYDKDF (reference sequence). The CDR3 protein is CATSERETQYF. Here the CDR3 DNA reads TGTGCCACCTCAGAAAGAGAGACCCAGTACTTC.

This chain links TRBV7-9 with TRBJ2-7, with 9 bases fitting TRBD2. J was trimmed by 3 bases and V by 4 bases; bases with no gene match: 13. Per germline, CDR1 SEHNR and CDR2 FQNEAQ (reference sequence). This CDR3 spans 17 amino acids. The CDR3 region has the DNA TGTGCCAGCAGCTCCGGGGTAGCGGGGGATAAAGTCTACGAGCAGTACTTC. It encodes CASSSGVAGDKVYEQYF.

Many counts were recorded for this clonotype. In DNA, the CDR3 is TGCGCCAGCAGTGAAGGGAGAGATACGCAGTATTTT. Its translation: CASSEGRDTQYF. The chain is built from TRBV10-1 and TRBJ2-3, with D maybe TRBD2 (5 bases). The germline CDR1 and CDR2 sequences are WNHNN and SYGVQD (reference sequence). Trimming stripped 3 bases from V and 5 bases from J, with 6 bases between. There are 12 residues in the CDR3.

This clonotype was counted only a few times. The gene calls are TRBV30 and TRBJ1-3; tentative D call: TRBD1 (5 bases). This CDR3 has 14 amino acids. With 7 bases removed from V and 0 bases from J, the gap between germline ends came to 13 bases. The germline CDR1 and CDR2 sequences are GTSNPN and SVGIG (reference sequence). The CDR3 region has the DNA TGTGCCTCCCCCTCGGACAACTCTGGAAACACCATATATTTT. Its translation: CASPSDNSGNTIYF.

Many counts were recorded for this clonotype. The rearrangement joins TRBV6-5 to TRBJ2-2, with 12 bases that match TRBD2. Unmatched junction bases numbered 4, after V lost 2 bases and J lost 6 bases. This CDR3 has 16 residues. The germline gives CDR1 MNHEY, CDR2 SVGAGI. The CDR3 region is CASSYSRLAGAGELFF. Written as DNA, the CDR3 is TGTGCCAGCAGTTACAGCAGACTAGCGGGAGCCGGGGAGCTGTTTTTT.

This clonotype was picked up many times. The chain uses TRBV19 and TRBJ2-2; D might be TRBD1 (6 bases). The V end lost 3 bases, the J end lost 5 bases, and 16 bases lay between the germline ends. The CDR3 loop spans 16 amino acids. The germline gives CDR1 LNHDA, CDR2 SQIVND (reference sequence). Here the CDR3 DNA reads TGTGCCAGTAGTATTGCCGTTACAGGGCGAACCGGGGAGCTGTTTTTT. Its protein product is CASSIAVTGRTGELFF.

This clonotype has ten or more counts. The chain combines TRBV7-2 with TRBJ2-7, with D unresolved. Germline V lookup: CDR1 SGHTA, CDR2 FQGNSA. This CDR3 spans 13 amino acids. V lost 1 base and J 3 bases, leaving 7 bases between the germline ends. CDR3 coding DNA: TGTGCCAGCAGCTTAGATAAGTACTACGAGCAGTACTTC. Protein sequence: CASSLDKYYEQYF.

This clonotype has just a few counts. The V gene is TRBV18, the J gene TRBJ2-6; the D gene is possibly TRBD2 (5 bases). Germline loops: CDR1 KGHSH, CDR2 LQKENI. V shed 6 bases and J shed 0 bases, with 12 bases lying between them. The CDR3 covers 16 residues. In DNA, the CDR3 is TGTGCCAGCTCGGAAAAGAGCGGCTCTGGGGCCAACGTCCTGACTTTC. Translated: CASSEKSGSGANVLTF.

This clonotype came up many times. The V and J genes are TRBV11-2 and TRBJ2-7; TRBD1 is a possible D gene (7 bases). From germline, CDR1 is SGHAT and CDR2 FQNNGV. V dropped 8 bases and J dropped 4 bases, with 18 bases sitting between them. The CDR3 is 14 amino acids. CDR3 nucleotide sequence: TGTGCCAGCGGACTACTAGGGGGCCATTACGAGCAGTACTTC. The encoded protein is CASGLLGGHYEQYF.